This TCR beta chain appears in the sequencing data of a study of PD-1 blockade in classical Hodgkin lymphoma. Every single patient, without exception, relapsed after autologous stem cell transplantation, and brentuximab vedotin exposure varied. Complete response, partial response or progressive disease was each patient's best response. Germline loops: CDR1 MDHEN, CDR2 SYDVKM. The germline V and J ends were trimmed by 3 bases and 2 bases, with 5 bases remaining between them. CDR3 length: 13 amino acids. Study findings and constraints: Baseline TCR diversity was reportedly lower in newly diagnosed patients than healthy donors. Only CD4+ TCR diversity, not CD8+, had risen significantly by C4D1.

Clones were read by immunoSEQ multiplex PCR, and TCRdb kept only the in-frame ones, dropping some. Of 70,000 or so clones in the sample, approximately 94% were seen once. This clone was seen just once. The antigen remains undetermined. The sample consisted of peripheral blood mononuclear cells (PBMCs), taken at baseline. The rearrangement joins TRBV28 to TRBJ2-1, with D perhaps matching TRBD1 (5 bases). The TCR originated in a human donor with classical Hodgkin lymphoma. This CDR3 is CASSLDTYNEQFF. CDR3 sequence (DNA): TGTGCCAGCAGTTTGGACACCTACAATGAGCAGTTCTTC.